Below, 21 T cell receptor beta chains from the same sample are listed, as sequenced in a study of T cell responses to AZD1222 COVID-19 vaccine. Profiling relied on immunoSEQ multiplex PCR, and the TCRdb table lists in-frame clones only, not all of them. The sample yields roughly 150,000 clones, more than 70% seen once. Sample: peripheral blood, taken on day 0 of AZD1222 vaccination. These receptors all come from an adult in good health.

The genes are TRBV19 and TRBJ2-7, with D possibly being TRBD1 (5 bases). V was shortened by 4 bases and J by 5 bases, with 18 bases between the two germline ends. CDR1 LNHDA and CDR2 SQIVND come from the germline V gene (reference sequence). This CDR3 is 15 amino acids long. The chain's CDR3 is CASSSQGRLRNEQYF. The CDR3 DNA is TGTGCCAGTAGTAGCCAGGGTCGTCTTAGAAACGAGCAGTACTTC.

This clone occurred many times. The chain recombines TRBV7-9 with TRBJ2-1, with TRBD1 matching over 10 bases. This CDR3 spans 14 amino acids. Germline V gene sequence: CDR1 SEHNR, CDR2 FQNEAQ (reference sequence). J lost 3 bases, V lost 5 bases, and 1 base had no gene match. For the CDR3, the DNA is TGTGCCAGCAGCAGGACAGGGGGCTACAATGAGCAGTTCTTC. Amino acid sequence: CASSRTGGYNEQFF.

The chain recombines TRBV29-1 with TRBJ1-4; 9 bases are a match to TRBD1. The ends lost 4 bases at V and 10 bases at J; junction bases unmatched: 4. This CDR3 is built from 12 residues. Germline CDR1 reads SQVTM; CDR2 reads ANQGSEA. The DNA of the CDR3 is TGCAGCGTTGGGGACAGGGAGGGAAAACTGTTTTTT. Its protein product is CSVGDREGKLFF. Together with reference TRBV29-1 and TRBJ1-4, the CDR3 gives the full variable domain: SAVISQKPSRDICQRGTSLTIQCQVDSQVTMMFWYRQQPGQSLTLIATANQGSEATYESGFVIDKFPISRPNLTFSTLTVSNMSPEDSSIYLCSVGDREGKLFFGSGTQLSVL.

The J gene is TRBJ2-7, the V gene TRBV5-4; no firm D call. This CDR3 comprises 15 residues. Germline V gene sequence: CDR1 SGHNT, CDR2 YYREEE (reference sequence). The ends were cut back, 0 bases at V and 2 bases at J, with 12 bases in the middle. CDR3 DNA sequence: TGTGCCAGCAGCTTGGGACGCTCCGGAACCTACGAGCAGTACTTC. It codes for CASSLGRSGTYEQYF.

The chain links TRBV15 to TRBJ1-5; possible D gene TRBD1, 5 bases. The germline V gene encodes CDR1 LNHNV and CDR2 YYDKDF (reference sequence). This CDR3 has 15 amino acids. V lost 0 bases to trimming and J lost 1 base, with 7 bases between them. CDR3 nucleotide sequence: TGTGCCACCAGCAGAGAGGCAGGGAGCAATCAGCCCCAGCATTTT. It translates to CATSREAGSNQPQHF.

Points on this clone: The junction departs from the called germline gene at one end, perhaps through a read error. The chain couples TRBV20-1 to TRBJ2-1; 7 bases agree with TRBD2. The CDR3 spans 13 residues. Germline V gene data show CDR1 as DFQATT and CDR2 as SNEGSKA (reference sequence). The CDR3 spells CSASGRDYYEQFF. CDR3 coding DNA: TGCAGTGCTAGTGGTCGGGACTACTATGAGCAGTTCTTC.

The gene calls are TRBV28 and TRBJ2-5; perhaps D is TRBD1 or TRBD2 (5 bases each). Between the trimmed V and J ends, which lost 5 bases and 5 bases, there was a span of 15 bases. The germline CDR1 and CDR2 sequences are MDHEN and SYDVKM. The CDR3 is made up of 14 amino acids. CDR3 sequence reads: CASSDADGGETQYF. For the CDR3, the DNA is TGTGCCAGCAGTGATGCGGATGGGGGTGAGACCCAGTACTTC.

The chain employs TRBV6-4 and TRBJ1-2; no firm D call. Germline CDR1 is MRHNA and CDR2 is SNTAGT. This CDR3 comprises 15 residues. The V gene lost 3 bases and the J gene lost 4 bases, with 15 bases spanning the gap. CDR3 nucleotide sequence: TGTGCCAGCAGTGAAGGCGGGCAGGACTTCTATGGCTACACCTTC. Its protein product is CASSEGGQDFYGYTF.

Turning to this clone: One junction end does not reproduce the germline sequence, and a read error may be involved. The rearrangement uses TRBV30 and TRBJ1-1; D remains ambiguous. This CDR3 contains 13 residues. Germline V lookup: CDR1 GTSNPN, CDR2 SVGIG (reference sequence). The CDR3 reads CAWTQGWDTGAFF. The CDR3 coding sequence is TGTGCCTGGACACAAGGCTGGGATACTGGAGCTTTCTTT.

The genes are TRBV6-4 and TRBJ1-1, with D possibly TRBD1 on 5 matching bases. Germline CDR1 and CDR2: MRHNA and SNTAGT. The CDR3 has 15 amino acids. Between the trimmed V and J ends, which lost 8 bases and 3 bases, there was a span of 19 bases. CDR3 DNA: TGTGCCAGCCGCGTTATGGGGCTGGCAGACACTGAAGCTTTCTTT. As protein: CASRVMGLADTEAFF.

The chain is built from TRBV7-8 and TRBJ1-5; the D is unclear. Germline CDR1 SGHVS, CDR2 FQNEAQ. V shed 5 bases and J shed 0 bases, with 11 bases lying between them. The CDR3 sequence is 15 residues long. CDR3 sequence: CASSRTTDSNQPQHF. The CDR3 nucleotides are TGTGCCAGCAGCCGGACCACGGATAGCAATCAGCCCCAGCATTTT.

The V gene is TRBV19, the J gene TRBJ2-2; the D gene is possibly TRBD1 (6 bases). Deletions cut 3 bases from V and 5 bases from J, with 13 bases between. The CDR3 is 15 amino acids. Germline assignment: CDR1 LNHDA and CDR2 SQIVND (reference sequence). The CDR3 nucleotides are TGTGCCAGTAGTATCCAGGCCAGGGGTACCGGGGAGCTGTTTTTT. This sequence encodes CASSIQARGTGELFF.

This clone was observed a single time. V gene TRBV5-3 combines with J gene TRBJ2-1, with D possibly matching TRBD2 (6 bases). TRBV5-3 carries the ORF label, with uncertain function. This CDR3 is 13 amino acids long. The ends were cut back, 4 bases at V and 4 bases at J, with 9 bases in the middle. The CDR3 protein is CARSGGTYNEQFF. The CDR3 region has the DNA TGTGCCAGAAGCGGCGGGACTTACAATGAGCAGTTCTTC.

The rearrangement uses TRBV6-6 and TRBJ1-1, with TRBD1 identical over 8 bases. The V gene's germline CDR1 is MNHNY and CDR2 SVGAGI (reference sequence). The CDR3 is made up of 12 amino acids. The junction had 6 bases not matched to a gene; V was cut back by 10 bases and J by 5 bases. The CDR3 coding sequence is TGTGCCATCAAAAGACAGGGGACTGAAGCTTTCTTT. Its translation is CAIKRQGTEAFF.

The CDR3 DNA follows: TGTGCCAGCGGGAGGACTAGCGGTATCACAGATACGCAGTATTTT. Protein product: CASGRTSGITDTQYF. The V and J genes are TRBV27 and TRBJ2-3; TRBD2 agrees at 10 bases. After removal of 8 bases from V and 2 bases from J, the junction contained 7 bases not matched to a gene. Germline CDR1 and CDR2: MNHEY and SMNVEV (reference sequence). The CDR3 extends over 15 amino acids.

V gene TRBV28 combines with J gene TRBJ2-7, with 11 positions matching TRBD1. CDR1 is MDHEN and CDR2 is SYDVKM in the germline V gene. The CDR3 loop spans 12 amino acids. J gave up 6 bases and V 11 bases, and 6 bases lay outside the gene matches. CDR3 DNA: TGTGCCTCCTGGGACAGGGGGGCCGAGCAGTACTTC. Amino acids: CASWDRGAEQYF.

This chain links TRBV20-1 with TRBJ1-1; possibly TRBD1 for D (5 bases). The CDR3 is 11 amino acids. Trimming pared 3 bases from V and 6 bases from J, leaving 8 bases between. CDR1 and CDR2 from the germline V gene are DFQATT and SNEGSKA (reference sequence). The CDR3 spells CSASGGAEAFF. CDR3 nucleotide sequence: TGCAGTGCTAGTGGGGGAGCTGAAGCTTTCTTT.

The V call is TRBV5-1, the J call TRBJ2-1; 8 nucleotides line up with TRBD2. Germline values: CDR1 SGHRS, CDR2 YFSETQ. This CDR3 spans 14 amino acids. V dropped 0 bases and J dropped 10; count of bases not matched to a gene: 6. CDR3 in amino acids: CASSLGAASGEQFF. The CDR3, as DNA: TGCGCCAGCAGCTTGGGAGCTGCTAGCGGGGAGCAGTTCTTC.

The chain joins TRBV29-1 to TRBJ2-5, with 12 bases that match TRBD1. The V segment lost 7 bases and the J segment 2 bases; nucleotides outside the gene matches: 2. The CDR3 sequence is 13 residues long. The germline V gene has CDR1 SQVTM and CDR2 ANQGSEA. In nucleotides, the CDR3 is TGCAGCGGGGGACAGGGGGCACAAGAGACCCAGTACTTC. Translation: CSGGQGAQETQYF.

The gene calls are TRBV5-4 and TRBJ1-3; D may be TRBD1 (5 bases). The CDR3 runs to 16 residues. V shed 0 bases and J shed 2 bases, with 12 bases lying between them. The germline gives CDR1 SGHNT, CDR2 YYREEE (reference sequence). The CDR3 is CASSLDGHGPGNTIYF. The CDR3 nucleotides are TGTGCCAGCAGCTTGGATGGACATGGTCCTGGAAACACCATATATTTT.

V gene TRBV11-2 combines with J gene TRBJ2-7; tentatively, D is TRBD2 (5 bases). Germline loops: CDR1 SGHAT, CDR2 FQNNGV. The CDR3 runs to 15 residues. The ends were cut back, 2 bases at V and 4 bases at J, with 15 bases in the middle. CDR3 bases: TGTGCCAGCAGCTTATTGAGGGATAAGGGTTACGAGCAGTACTTC. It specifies CASSLLRDKGYEQYF. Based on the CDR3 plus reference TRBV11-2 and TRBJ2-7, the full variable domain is EAGVAQSPRYKIIEKRQSVAFWCNPISGHATLYWYQQILGQGPKLLIQFQNNGVVDDSQLPKDRFSAERLKGVDSTLKIQPAKLEDSAVYLCASSLLRDKGYEQYFGPGTRLTVT.